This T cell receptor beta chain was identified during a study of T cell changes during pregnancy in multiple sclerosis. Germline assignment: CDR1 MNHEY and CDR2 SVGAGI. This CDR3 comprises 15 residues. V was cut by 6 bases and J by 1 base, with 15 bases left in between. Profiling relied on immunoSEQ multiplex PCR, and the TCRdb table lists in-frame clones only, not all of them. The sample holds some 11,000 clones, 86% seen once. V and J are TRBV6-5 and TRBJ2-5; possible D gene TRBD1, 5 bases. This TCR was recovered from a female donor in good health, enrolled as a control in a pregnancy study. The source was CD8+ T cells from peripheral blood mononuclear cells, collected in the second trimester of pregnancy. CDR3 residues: CASRQGGDSQETQYF. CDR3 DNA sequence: TGTGCCAGCAGGCAGGGTGGGGATTCCCAAGAGACCCAGTACTTC.